This T cell receptor beta chain appears in the sequencing data of a study of shared clonotypes between healthy human individuals. Germline V gene sequence: CDR1 MDHEN, CDR2 SYDVKM. The CDR3 runs 14 residues. Naive CD8 populations comprised CD45RO-negative cells positively selected for CCR7, excluding terminally differentiated effector memory CD45RA+ cells. Comment on this clone: Sequence at one end of the junction differs from germline and may be a read error. Other DNA sequences within the sample encode an identical CDR3.

TCRdb's table, derived via immunoSEQ multiplex PCR, lists solely in-frame clones and lacks some. The sample yields about 2.1 million clones, 93% seen once. This receptor was taken from a man younger than 30 in good health. Some clones in this sample may be carry-over from other donors' samples. V is TRBV28 and J is TRBJ2-7; possible D gene TRBD1, 6 bases. The sample taken for sequencing was naive CD8+ T cells from PBMCs. The CDR3 reads CASVRQNRAHEQYF. The DNA for the CDR3 is TGCGCCAGCGTAAGACAGAACAGGGCCCACGAGCAGTACTTC.